This T cell receptor (beta chain) was sequenced for a study of blood T cell repertoires in COVID-19. Study details: Sites across the United States, Italy and Spain contributed samples from acute and convalescent COVID-19. PBMCs, B-cell-depleted T cells, or T cells provided the cDNA or gDNA that made up the material.

The authors' processing: Estimates of nucleated cell counts were drawn from the amplification of reference gene primers. Some clones are missing from TCRdb's copy, which holds only in-frame ones; the method was immunoSEQ multiplex PCR. The V and J calls and clone size are taken from that table; D and trimming were inferred from the DNA. Among about 160,000 clones listed, 80% to 90% were seen once. Trimming pared 0 bases from V and 0 bases from J, leaving 6 bases between. Germline CDR1 reads SGHAT; CDR2 reads FQNNGV. This CDR3 comprises 15 residues. The source is a woman at least 80 years old with acute or convalescent COVID-19. Sequencing used peripheral blood. The chain couples TRBV11-2 to TRBJ2-1; D gene ambiguous. The CDR3 protein is CASSLEGGSYNEQFF. CDR3 bases: TGTGCCAGCAGCTTAGAAGGCGGCTCCTACAATGAGCAGTTCTTC.